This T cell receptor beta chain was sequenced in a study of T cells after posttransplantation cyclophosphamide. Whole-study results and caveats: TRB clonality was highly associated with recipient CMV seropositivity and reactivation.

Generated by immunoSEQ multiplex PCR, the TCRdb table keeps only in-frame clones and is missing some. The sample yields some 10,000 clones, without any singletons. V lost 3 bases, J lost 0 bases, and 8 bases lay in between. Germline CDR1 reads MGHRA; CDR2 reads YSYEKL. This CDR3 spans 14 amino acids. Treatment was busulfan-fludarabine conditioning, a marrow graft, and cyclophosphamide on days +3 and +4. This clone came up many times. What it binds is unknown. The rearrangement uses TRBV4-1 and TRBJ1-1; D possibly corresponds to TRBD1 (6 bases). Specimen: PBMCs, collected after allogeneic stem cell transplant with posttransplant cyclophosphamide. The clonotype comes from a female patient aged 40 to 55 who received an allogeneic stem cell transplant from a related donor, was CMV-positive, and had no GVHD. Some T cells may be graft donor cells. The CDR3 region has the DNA TGCGCCAGCAGCCATACAGGGATGAACACTGAAGCTTTCTTT. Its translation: CASSHTGMNTEAFF.